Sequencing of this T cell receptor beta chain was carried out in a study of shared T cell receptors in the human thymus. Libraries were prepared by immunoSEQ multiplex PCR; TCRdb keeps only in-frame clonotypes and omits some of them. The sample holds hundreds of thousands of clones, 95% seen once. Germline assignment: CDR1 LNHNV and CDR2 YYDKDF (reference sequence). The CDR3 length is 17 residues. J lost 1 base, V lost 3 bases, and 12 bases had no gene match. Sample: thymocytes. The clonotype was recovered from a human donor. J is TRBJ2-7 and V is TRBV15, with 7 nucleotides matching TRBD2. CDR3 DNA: TGTGCCACCAGCAGGGATGGTCGAGAGGGAGGGTCCTACGAGCAGTACTTC. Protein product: CATSRDGREGGSYEQYF.